What follows describes a single T cell receptor beta chain. The CDR3 has 15 amino acids. Germline V gene lookup returns CDR1 MNHEY and CDR2 SMNVEV (reference sequence). V dropped 8 bases and J dropped 7 bases, with 24 bases sitting between them. The data were taken from a study of T cells in localized non-small cell lung cancer. The data were produced by immunoSEQ multiplex PCR, yet TCRdb's version contains in-frame clones alone and is incomplete. The table records 100,000 to 150,000 clones, around 90% of them present only once. The material sequenced was peripheral blood, taken before any cancer treatment. The chain has TRBV27 and TRBJ2-7; tentatively, D is TRBD2 (5 bases). This TCR came from a female donor over 55 with stage I lung adenocarcinoma. The CDR3 bases are TGTGCCAGCTCCCCACTAGAGTTGAGCTCGCGTGAGCAGTACTTC. Protein product: CASSPLELSSREQYF.